The 27 T cell receptor beta chains reported below all come from one sample, sequenced in a study of blood T cell repertoires in COVID-19. Libraries were prepared by immunoSEQ multiplex PCR; TCRdb keeps only in-frame clonotypes and omits some of them. Found here are roughly 100,000 clones, around 80% of them singletons; the top ten hold around 18%. Sequences were obtained from peripheral blood. All receptors come from a man older than 75 with acute or convalescent COVID-19.

CDR3 loop: CAWTQGLSNQPQHF. As DNA, the CDR3 is TGTGCCTGGACACAGGGTCTAAGCAATCAGCCCCAGCATTTT. The chain combines TRBV30 with TRBJ1-5; a weak D match, TRBD1 (6 bases). CDR1 is GTSNPN and CDR2 is SVGIG in the germline V gene (reference sequence). V gave up 4 bases and J gave up 1 base, with 11 bases separating them. The CDR3 totals 14 residues.

This clone was seen more than once but under ten times. This chain connects TRBV5-1 to TRBJ1-1, with a possible D match to TRBD1 (5 bases). V was shortened by 3 bases and J by 5 bases, with 17 bases between the two germline ends. The CDR3 is 15 residues long. Germline CDR1 is SGHRS and CDR2 is YFSETQ. The CDR3 is CASSSSPGVETEAFF. The CDR3 region has the DNA TGCGCCAGCAGCTCCTCTCCGGGGGTGGAAACTGAAGCTTTCTTT.

A single count supports this clone. The genes are TRBV28 and TRBJ1-2; 7 bases map to TRBD1. J was trimmed by 6 bases and V by 3 bases; bases with no gene match: 16. The CDR3 covers 17 residues. Germline CDR1 MDHEN, CDR2 SYDVKM. CDR3 protein: CASSFFTKTGRGDGYTF. The CDR3, as DNA: TGTGCCAGCAGTTTCTTTACCAAGACAGGGAGAGGCGATGGCTACACCTTC.

This clone was seen more than once but under ten times. J is TRBJ2-1 and V is TRBV24-1; 11 nucleotides line up with TRBD2. Germline CDR1 KGHDR, CDR2 SFDVKD. V dropped 4 bases and J dropped 4; count of bases not matched to a gene: 11. The CDR3 is 18 residues long. CDR3 region: CATSDSTQTSGRYNEQFF. CDR3 DNA sequence: TGTGCCACCAGTGACTCCACACAAACTAGCGGGAGATACAATGAGCAGTTCTTC.

V and J are TRBV12-3 or TRBV12-4 and TRBJ1-2; D might be TRBD1 (5 bases). V was shortened by 7 bases and J by 6 bases, with 15 bases between the two germline ends. CDR3 length equals 13 residues. The chain's CDR3 is CASTLSGFDGYTF. The CDR3, as DNA: TGTGCCAGCACCCTATCAGGGTTTGATGGCTACACCTTC.

V is TRBV4-2 and J is TRBJ1-5; D is undetermined. This CDR3 is 16 amino acids long. V lost 2 bases to trimming and J lost 2 bases, with 13 bases between them. Germline V gene lookup returns CDR1 LGHNA and CDR2 YNFKEQ. The CDR3 DNA sequence: TGTGCCAGCAGCCAAAGCGGGCGTGACGGCAATCAGCCCCAGCATTTT. It is translated as CASSQSGRDGNQPQHF.

The gene calls are TRBV7-8 and TRBJ2-5; TRBD2 matches 8 bases. The CDR3 is made up of 16 amino acids. The V gene's germline CDR1 is SGHVS and CDR2 FQNEAQ. J lost 4 bases, V lost 2 bases, and 9 bases had no gene match. In DNA, the CDR3 is TGTGCCAGCAGCTTAACCGTTAGCGGGGCTGGAGAGACCCAGTACTTC. This translates into CASSLTVSGAGETQYF.

The chain is built from TRBV19 and TRBJ2-3, with 9 bases fitting TRBD1. The CDR3 length is 18 residues. Looked up from germline, CDR1 is LNHDA and CDR2 is SQIVND (reference sequence). V lost 8 bases to trimming and J lost 0 bases; unmatched junction nucleotides: 15. This CDR3 is CASGLPTGGHLSTDTQYF. The DNA for the CDR3 is TGTGCCAGTGGGTTGCCCACAGGGGGCCACCTTAGCACAGATACGCAGTATTTT.

CDR3 nucleotides: TGTGCCAGCAGCTATTCACAGGGGACTCAGCCCCAGCATTTT. Protein product: CASSYSQGTQPQHF. The chain carries TRBV7-2 and TRBJ1-5, with 7 bases aligning to TRBD1. The CDR3 is made up of 14 amino acids. In germline, CDR1 is SGHTA, CDR2 FQGNSA. The ends lost 4 bases at V and 6 bases at J; junction bases unmatched: 6. The full variable domain, with the rest looked up from reference TRBV7-2 and TRBJ1-5, is GAGVSQSPSNKVTEKGKDVELRCDPISGHTALYWYRQSLGQGLEFLIYFQGNSAPDKSGLPSDRFSAERTGGSVSTLTIQRTQQEDSAVYLCASSYSQGTQPQHFGDGTRLSIL.

V usage is TRBV5-6 and J usage is TRBJ1-2; 9 bases align to TRBD1. From germline, CDR1 is SGHDT and CDR2 YYEEEE. J lost 8 bases, V lost 1 base, and 9 bases had no gene match. The CDR3 contains 15 residues. The CDR3 reads CASSLPGQGLGGYTF. The CDR3 region has the DNA TGTGCCAGCAGCTTGCCCGGACAGGGGCTGGGAGGCTACACCTTC.

The chain has TRBV28 and TRBJ1-2; the match to TRBD1 covers 8 bases. Germline CDR1 is MDHEN and CDR2 is SYDVKM. Trimming took 7 bases from V and 8 from J; bases not matched to a gene: 9. This CDR3 comprises 13 residues. The CDR3 DNA follows: TGTGCCAGCAACATCCAGGGGGCAGGGGGCTACACCTTC. Translated, it gives CASNIQGAGGYTF.

V gene TRBV9 combines with J gene TRBJ2-6, with D possibly being TRBD2 (6 bases). CDR3 length: 14 amino acids. Trimming took 7 bases from V and 6 from J, leaving 14 bases between them. Germline CDR1 and CDR2: SGDLS and YYNGEE. The CDR3 protein is CASLAGTEANVLTF. CDR3 bases: TGTGCCAGCCTAGCCGGGACTGAGGCCAACGTCCTGACTTTC.

The chain couples TRBV30 to TRBJ1-2, with D hard to call. Per germline, CDR1 GTSNPN and CDR2 SVGIG (reference sequence). V lost 0 bases, J lost 4 bases, and 15 bases lay in between. This CDR3 has 15 amino acids. CDR3 region: CAWSVSGRLGYGYTF. The CDR3 DNA reads as TGTGCCTGGAGTGTTAGTGGGAGATTGGGCTATGGCTACACCTTC.

The chain joins TRBV30 to TRBJ2-6; 8 bases fit TRBD1. Germline V gives CDR1 GTSNPN, CDR2 SVGIG (reference sequence). There are 15 residues in the CDR3. V dropped 2 bases and J dropped 2; count of bases not matched to a gene: 2. CDR3 amino acids: CAWSRTGTGANVLTF. The CDR3 region has the DNA TGTGCCTGGAGTCGGACAGGGACTGGGGCCAACGTCCTGACTTTC.

The V and J genes are TRBV11-2 and TRBJ1-2; no definite D call. Looked up from germline, CDR1 is SGHAT and CDR2 is FQNNGV. V was clipped by 3 bases and J by 0 bases, with 5 bases between them. The CDR3 spans 13 residues. For the CDR3, the DNA is TGTGCCAGCAGCTTCGGGACTAACTATGGCTACACCTTC. It translates to CASSFGTNYGYTF.

There are a few counts of this clone. The DNA of the CDR3 is TGTGCCAGCAGTTTATGGTTCCCAAGCGAGCAGCCCCAGCATTTT. The encoded protein is CASSLWFPSEQPQHF. The genes are TRBV28 and TRBJ1-5, with D unclear. The CDR3 is made up of 15 amino acids. Germline V gives CDR1 MDHEN, CDR2 SYDVKM. V dropped 0 bases and J dropped 7 bases, with 13 bases sitting between them.

The chain combines TRBV14 with TRBJ2-7, with 10 positions matching TRBD1. Per the germline V gene, CDR1 is SGHDN and CDR2 is FVKESK. Losses at the gene ends were 4 bases for V and 2 bases for J; bases not matched to a gene: 5. This CDR3 has 15 residues. Here the CDR3 reads CASSRRTGGAYEQYF. The CDR3 bases are TGTGCCAGCAGCCGGAGGACAGGGGGGGCCTACGAGCAGTACTTC.

CDR3 sequence (DNA): TGTGCCAGCTCACCGCCTAGCGTCACAGATACGCAGTATTTT. It specifies CASSPPSVTDTQYF. The rearrangement joins TRBV18 to TRBJ2-3; D is possibly TRBD2 (6 bases). Trimming stripped 3 bases from V and 2 bases from J, with 9 bases between. Germline CDR1 reads KGHSH; CDR2 reads LQKENI. The CDR3 has 14 residues.

The chain joins TRBV7-2 to TRBJ1-5, with a weak D call TRBD1 (6 bases). Trimming shortened V by 4 bases and J by 3 bases, and 13 bases separated the two germline ends. Germline-derived CDR1 and CDR2 are SGHTA and FQGNSA. This CDR3 has 15 residues. CDR3 sequence reads: CASSWEGGFNQPQHF. Written as DNA, the CDR3 is TGTGCCAGCAGCTGGGAGGGGGGCTTCAATCAGCCCCAGCATTTT.

This clone appeared a single time. The chain has TRBV18 and TRBJ2-2; TRBD1 matches 7 bases. From germline, CDR1 is KGHSH and CDR2 LQKENI. The CDR3 covers 14 residues. V gave up 3 bases and J gave up 7 bases; unmatched junction bases: 5. CDR3 loop: CASSPSTGSGELFF. As DNA, the CDR3 is TGTGCCAGCTCACCGTCGACAGGGAGCGGGGAGCTGTTTTTT.

This sequence joins TRBV6-6 and TRBJ2-1; D is perhaps TRBD2 (7 bases). This CDR3 has 15 residues. Germline CDR1 and CDR2: MNHNY and SVGAGI (reference sequence). Trimming removed 11 bases at V and 3 bases at J, with 20 bases between. The CDR3 here is CASQFEGGDYNEQFF. CDR3 bases: TGTGCCTCCCAATTTGAGGGGGGGGACTACAATGAGCAGTTCTTC.

This chain links TRBV6-2 or TRBV6-3 with TRBJ1-1, with D possibly matching TRBD1 (6 bases). Germline V gene data show CDR1 as MNHEY and CDR2 as SVGEGT. This CDR3 spans 15 amino acids. V lost 5 bases and J 0 bases, leaving 13 bases between the germline ends. The CDR3 spells CASSRQVSMNTEAFF. The CDR3 DNA sequence: TGTGCCAGCAGTCGACAGGTTTCTATGAACACTGAAGCTTTCTTT.

The V and J genes are TRBV5-1 and TRBJ1-1; no clear D. Deletions cut 0 bases from V and 7 bases from J, with 13 bases between. CDR3 length equals 14 residues. Germline CDR1 is SGHRS and CDR2 is YFSETQ. The CDR3 sequence: CASSLGAGTFEAFF. The CDR3 DNA reads TGCGCCAGCAGCTTGGGGGCAGGAACTTTTGAAGCTTTCTTT.

The chain links TRBV15 to TRBJ1-2; 7 bases line up with TRBD1. The CDR3 is 16 residues long. Per germline, CDR1 LNHNV and CDR2 YYDKDF (reference sequence). Trimming at V came to 0 bases and at J to 5 bases, leaving 9 bases not matched to a gene. The CDR3 here is CATSRDSGPQGYGYTF. DNA of the CDR3: TGTGCCACCAGCAGAGATAGCGGCCCACAGGGGTATGGCTACACCTTC.

The chain carries TRBV19 and TRBJ2-4; 7 bases are shared with TRBD1. Germline V gives CDR1 LNHDA, CDR2 SQIVND (reference sequence). V lost 2 bases to trimming and J lost 1 base; unmatched junction nucleotides: 5. This CDR3 has 16 amino acids. CDR3: CASSIPTGAAKNIQYF. The CDR3 DNA sequence: TGTGCCAGTAGTATACCTACAGGGGCGGCCAAAAACATTCAGTACTTC.

The genes are TRBV19 and TRBJ2-7; TRBD1 agrees at 9 bases. The germline V gene encodes CDR1 LNHDA and CDR2 SQIVND (reference sequence). Losses at the gene ends were 1 base for V and 3 bases for J; bases not matched to a gene: 7. The CDR3 has 16 amino acids. The CDR3 DNA follows: TGTGCCAGTAGTATAGCCCAAACAGGGGGCATCTACGAGCAGTACTTC. Translation gives CASSIAQTGGIYEQYF.

The rearrangement links TRBV19 to TRBJ1-1, with D unclear. The CDR3 sequence is 13 residues long. Germline loops: CDR1 LNHDA, CDR2 SQIVND (reference sequence). V was trimmed by 2 bases and J by 3 bases, leaving 7 bases between them. The CDR3 spells CASSIQRDTEAFF. As DNA, the CDR3 is TGTGCCAGTAGTATACAGCGGGACACTGAAGCTTTCTTT. Full variable domain (rest looked up from reference TRBV19 and TRBJ1-1): DGGITQSPKYLFRKEGQNVTLSCEQNLNHDAMYWYRQDPGQGLRLIYYSQIVNDFQKGDIAEGYSVSREKKESFPLTVTSAQKNPTAFYLCASSIQRDTEAFFGQGTRLTVV.